This T cell receptor (beta chain) was profiled in a study of CD8 T cells in Susac syndrome. Looking at the study overall: Among the Susac syndrome patients who underwent sequencing, about six had clinically active disease, while about eight of them were in remission. When blood was collected, patients with Susac syndrome were therapy-naive, were taking corticosteroids, or were receiving intravenous immunoglobulin alone. Notes on the study in general: The CD4+ T cell repertoires in Susac syndrome did not show any clonal expansion.

As to this clonotype: What it binds is unknown.

It was negative isolation that provided the CD8+ and CD4+ T cells, whereas TEMRA cells were enriched by FACS. Germline V gene data show CDR1 as MNHEY and CDR2 as SVGEGT. The CDR3 sequence is 13 residues long. J gave up 4 bases and V 4 bases, and 3 bases lay outside the gene matches. Reverse transcription of roughly 0.45 to 1 ug RNA was performed with random hexamers. TCRdb reanalysed the immunoSEQ multiplex PCR reads using MiXCR and keeps one entry per CDR3 protein. The data hold about 180,000 distinct CDR3 sequences, with under 95% observed a single time. Material for sequencing was CD4+ T cells from PBMCs. This clonotype was sampled from a human donor with Susac syndrome. The rearrangement uses TRBV6-2 or TRBV6-3 and TRBJ1-2, with 7 nucleotides matching TRBD1. CDR3 sequence (DNA): TGTGCCAGCAGTTTCGGACAGGTCTATGGCTACACCTTC. Translation: CASSFGQVYGYTF.